Below, 16 T cell receptor beta chains from the same sample are listed, as sequenced in a study of blood T cell repertoires in COVID-19. Data came from immunoSEQ multiplex PCR; TCRdb stores just in-frame clones and leaves some out. Here the sample spans about 270,000 clones, about 86% being singletons. Source material: peripheral blood. The receptors come from a woman aged 30 to 39 with COVID-19, enrolled during active disease.

The chain uses TRBV4-1 and TRBJ1-5; D may be TRBD1 (6 bases). The ends were cut back, 0 bases at V and 6 bases at J, with 15 bases in the middle. Germline V CDR1 and CDR2: MGHRA, YSYEKL. This CDR3 contains 16 residues. The CDR3 is CASSQDGGRAGQPQHF. The CDR3 DNA is TGCGCCAGCAGCCAAGATGGGGGCAGGGCGGGTCAGCCCCAGCATTTT.

The rearrangement joins TRBV3-1 (or the pseudogene TRBV3-2) to TRBJ2-7; the D gene is possibly TRBD2 (5 bases). V was clipped by 0 bases and J by 3 bases, with 9 bases between them. There are 14 residues in the CDR3. The germline gives CDR1 LGHDT, CDR2 YNNKEL (reference sequence). This CDR3 reads CASSQDGISYEQYF. CDR3 DNA sequence: TGTGCCAGCAGCCAAGACGGGATAAGCTACGAGCAGTACTTC.

V is TRBV5-4 and J is TRBJ1-3; 7 bases line up with TRBD1. CDR1 and CDR2 from the germline V gene are SGHNT and YYREEE (reference sequence). The CDR3 has 16 amino acids. The trim removed 1 base at V and 0 bases at J, leaving 4 bases unmatched. In DNA, the CDR3 is TGTGCCAGCAGCTTGCCGGGACAGAACTCTGGAAACACCATATATTTT. It translates to CASSLPGQNSGNTIYF.

V is TRBV10-3 and J is TRBJ2-7; D call uncertain. Germline CDR1 reads ENHRY; CDR2 reads SYGVKD. CDR3 length equals 16 residues. V gave up 3 bases and J gave up 0 bases, with 15 bases separating them. The CDR3 spells CAISETRRSISYEQYF. For the CDR3, the DNA is TGTGCCATCAGTGAAACTCGCAGGTCTATCTCCTACGAGCAGTACTTC.

The chain joins TRBV27 to TRBJ1-5; possible D gene TRBD1, 5 bases. V lost 5 bases, J lost 5 bases, and 10 bases lay in between. Germline V lookup: CDR1 MNHEY, CDR2 SMNVEV (reference sequence). The length of the CDR3 is 13 residues. The DNA for the CDR3 is TGTGCCAGCAGTACAGGACGATATCAGCCCCAGCATTTT. This codes for CASSTGRYQPQHF.

V and J are TRBV6-5 and TRBJ2-7, with a weak D call TRBD2 (5 bases). V was trimmed by 10 bases and J by 3 bases, leaving 16 bases between them. This CDR3 comprises 13 residues. Germline V gene lookup returns CDR1 MNHEY and CDR2 SVGAGI. The chain's CDR3 is CATSSRGHYEQYF. The CDR3 DNA is TGTGCCACCTCCTCTCGCGGGCACTACGAGCAGTACTTC.

The V and J genes are TRBV19 and TRBJ2-3, with 10 nucleotides matching TRBD1. Per the germline V gene, CDR1 is LNHDA and CDR2 is SQIVND (reference sequence). The CDR3 length is 13 residues. V shed 8 bases and J 6 bases; nucleotides not matched to a gene: 5. CDR3 region: CASRLDRGDTQYF. The CDR3 DNA reads as TGTGCCAGTCGCTTGGACAGGGGGGATACGCAGTATTTT.

The V gene is TRBV27, the J gene TRBJ1-2; 9 bases line up with TRBD1. The CDR3 runs 14 residues. From germline, CDR1 is MNHEY and CDR2 SMNVEV (reference sequence). J gave up 4 bases and V 6 bases, and 6 bases lay outside the gene matches. CDR3 DNA: TGTGCCAGCAGGAAAACAGGGGGCGTCTATGGCTACACCTTC. It specifies CASRKTGGVYGYTF.

The V and J genes are TRBV27 and TRBJ2-1; a possible D gene is TRBD2 (5 bases). Germline loops: CDR1 MNHEY, CDR2 SMNVEV (reference sequence). Trimming left V 3 bases short and J 3 bases short, with 12 bases between. The CDR3 runs to 15 residues. The CDR3 region is CASSLRRVGYNEQFF. CDR3 nucleotides: TGTGCCAGCAGTTTGAGGCGGGTTGGCTACAATGAGCAGTTCTTC.

The V gene is TRBV5-1, the J gene TRBJ2-7, with TRBD2 matching 10 bases. CDR1 and CDR2 (germline): SGHRS, YFSETQ. The CDR3 is made up of 15 amino acids. V lost 4 bases, J lost 0 bases, and 4 bases stayed unmatched. The CDR3 is CASSRLAGVSYEQYF. The CDR3 DNA reads TGCGCCAGCAGCCGTCTAGCGGGGGTCTCCTACGAGCAGTACTTC.

The chain uses TRBV4-1 and TRBJ2-7; 9 positions match TRBD1. This CDR3 has 14 amino acids. V dropped 4 bases and J dropped 2; count of bases not matched to a gene: 3. Germline values: CDR1 MGHRA, CDR2 YSYEKL. This CDR3 is CASSPRQGAYEQYF. DNA for the CDR3: TGCGCCAGCAGCCCCCGACAGGGGGCCTACGAGCAGTACTTC.

The chain links TRBV19 to TRBJ2-1; 9 nucleotides align to TRBD2. V dropped 4 bases and J dropped 3; count of bases not matched to a gene: 1. The CDR3 is 14 amino acids. Germline values: CDR1 LNHDA, CDR2 SQIVND (reference sequence). The CDR3 sequence is CASSSGGDYNEQFF. CDR3 DNA: TGTGCCAGTAGTAGCGGGGGGGACTACAATGAGCAGTTCTTC.

Only one count was recorded for this clone. J is TRBJ2-6 and V is TRBV3-1 (or the pseudogene TRBV3-2), with a possible D match to TRBD1 (6 bases). The CDR3 runs to 17 residues. V lost 2 bases and J 3 bases, leaving 14 bases between the germline ends. Germline CDR1 reads LGHDT; CDR2 reads YNNKEL (reference sequence). The CDR3 DNA sequence: TGTGCCAGCAGCCAAAAAACAGGGCAGGTTGGGGCCAACGTCCTGACTTTC. Residues: CASSQKTGQVGANVLTF.

V and J are TRBV6-5 and TRBJ1-2; D remains unclear. This CDR3 has 12 residues. Germline CDR1 MNHEY, CDR2 SVGAGI. Trimming cost V 7 bases and J 1 base, with 7 bases left between them. CDR3 nucleotides: TGTGCCAGCATTTCCCTTAACTATGGCTACACCTTC. Translated: CASISLNYGYTF.

The gene calls are TRBV20-1 and TRBJ1-1; TRBD1 agrees at 8 bases. The CDR3 extends over 14 amino acids. Germline V lookup: CDR1 DFQATT, CDR2 SNEGSKA (reference sequence). After removal of 3 bases from V and 4 bases from J, the junction contained 7 bases not matched to a gene. The CDR3, as DNA: TGCAGTGCTAGTGCAGGACAGGGCTTCACTGAAGCTTTCTTT. Encoded protein: CSASAGQGFTEAFF.

The chain links TRBV3-1 (or the pseudogene TRBV3-2) to TRBJ2-3; 10 nucleotides agree with TRBD2. This CDR3 region has 17 residues. V trimming: 1 base; J trimming: 5 bases; junction bases outside the gene matches: 9. CDR1 LGHDT and CDR2 YNNKEL come from the germline V gene (reference sequence). CDR3 region: CASSQARTSGQVDTQYF. The DNA for the CDR3 is TGTGCCAGCAGCCAAGCCCGGACTAGCGGTCAAGTAGATACGCAGTATTTT.